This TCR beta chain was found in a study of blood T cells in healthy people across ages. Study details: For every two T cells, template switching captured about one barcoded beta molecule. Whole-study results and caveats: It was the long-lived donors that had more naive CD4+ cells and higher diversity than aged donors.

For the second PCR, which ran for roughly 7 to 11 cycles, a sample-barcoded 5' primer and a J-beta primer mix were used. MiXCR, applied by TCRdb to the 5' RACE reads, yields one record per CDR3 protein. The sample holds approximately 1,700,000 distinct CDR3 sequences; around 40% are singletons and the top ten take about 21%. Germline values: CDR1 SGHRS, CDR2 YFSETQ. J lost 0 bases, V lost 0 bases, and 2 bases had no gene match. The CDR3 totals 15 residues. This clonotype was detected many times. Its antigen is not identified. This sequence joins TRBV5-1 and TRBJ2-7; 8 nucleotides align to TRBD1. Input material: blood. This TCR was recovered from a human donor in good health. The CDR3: CASSLGTGSSYEQYF. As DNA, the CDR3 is TGCGCCAGCAGCTTGGGGACAGGGAGCTCCTACGAGCAGTACTTC.